This TCR beta chain was identified during a study of shared clonotypes between healthy human individuals. Method: immunoSEQ multiplex PCR; TCRdb's copy keeps in-frame clones and lacks some. The sample has some 2,000,000 clones, roughly 94% seen once. CDR1 is SGDLS and CDR2 is YYNGEE in the germline V gene. V was trimmed by 0 bases and J by 2 bases, leaving 8 bases between them. CDR3 length: 14 residues. V is TRBV9 and J is TRBJ2-5; no definite D call. The sequencing input was naive CD4+ T cells sorted from blood. The subset is: CD45RA+ positively selected. This receptor was identified in a man aged 18 to 29 in good health. The CDR3 DNA follows: TGTGCCAGCAGCGTAGCTAACGCACAAGAGACCCAGTACTTC. As protein: CASSVANAQETQYF. The full variable domain, rest sourced from reference TRBV9 and TRBJ2-5, is DSGVTQTPKHLITATGQRVTLRCSPRSGDLSVYWYQQSLDQGLQFLIQYYNGEERAKGNILERFSAQQFPDLHSELNLSSLELGDSALYFCASSVANAQETQYFGPGTRLLVL.